This TCR beta chain was documented in a study of cytomegalovirus exposure and HLA in healthy donors. The CDR3 has 15 amino acids. With 1 base clipped from V and 5 bases from J, the junction kept 5 bases outside the gene matches. The germline gives CDR1 MGHRA, CDR2 YSYEKL. About this clone itself: Its antigen is undetermined.

Study-wide results and limits: A later analysis revealed that TCR association rates differed between HLA loci, peaking at DRB1 and bottoming out at HLA-C.

Use of 60 Vbeta and 13 Jbeta primers characterized the PCR. Data came from immunoSEQ multiplex PCR; TCRdb stores just in-frame clones and leaves some out. This repertoire shows about 99,000 clones, around 73% found once; its top ten account for around 3.2%. This clonotype was sampled from a middle-aged man in good health and CMV-seronegative. The sequenced material came from PBMCs. This chain uses TRBV4-1 with TRBJ2-7, with TRBD2 identical over 10 bases. In DNA, the CDR3 is TGCGCCAGCAGCCAAGCGGCTAGCGGGAGCGACGAGCAGTACTTC. This codes for CASSQAASGSDEQYF.